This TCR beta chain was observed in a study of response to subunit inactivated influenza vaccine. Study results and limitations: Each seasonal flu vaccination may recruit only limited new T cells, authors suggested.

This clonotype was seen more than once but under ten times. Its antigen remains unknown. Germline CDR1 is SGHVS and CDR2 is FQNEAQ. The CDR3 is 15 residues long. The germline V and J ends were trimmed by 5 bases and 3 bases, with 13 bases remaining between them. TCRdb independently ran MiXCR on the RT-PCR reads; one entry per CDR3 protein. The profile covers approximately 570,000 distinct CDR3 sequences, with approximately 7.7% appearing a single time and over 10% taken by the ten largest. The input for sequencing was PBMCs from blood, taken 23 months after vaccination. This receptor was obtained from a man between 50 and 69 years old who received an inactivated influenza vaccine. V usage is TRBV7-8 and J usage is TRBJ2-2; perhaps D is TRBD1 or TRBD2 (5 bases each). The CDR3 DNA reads TGTGCCAGCAGCCCGTGGGGGTTGGACACCGGGGAGCTGTTTTTT. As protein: CASSPWGLDTGELFF. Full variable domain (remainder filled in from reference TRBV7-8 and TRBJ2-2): GAGVSQSPRYKVAKRGQDVALRCDPISGHVSLFWYQQALGQGPEFLTYFQNEAQLDKSGLPSDRFFAERPEGSVSTLKIQRTQQEDSAVYLCASSPWGLDTGELFFGEGSRLTVL.